This T cell receptor (beta chain) came from a study of T cell responses to AZD1222 COVID-19 vaccine. Looking at the study overall: Investigators merged groups given second doses at roughly 4 or roughly 12 weeks.

The CDR3 has 15 residues. Germline lookup yields CDR1 MNHNY and CDR2 SVGAGI (reference sequence). Trimming removed 2 bases at V and 5 bases at J, with 15 bases between. Profiled with immunoSEQ multiplex PCR; TCRdb holds only in-frame clones, not every one. This table has around 78,000 clones, 87% appearing once. The specimen comprised peripheral blood, sampled on day 0 of AZD1222 vaccination. This chain uses TRBV6-6 with TRBJ1-1; D is uncertain. This TCR was sampled from an adult in good health. The CDR3 region is CASSYPGLTGTEAFF. The CDR3 bases are TGTGCCAGCAGTTACCCCGGCCTCACGGGTACTGAAGCTTTCTTT.